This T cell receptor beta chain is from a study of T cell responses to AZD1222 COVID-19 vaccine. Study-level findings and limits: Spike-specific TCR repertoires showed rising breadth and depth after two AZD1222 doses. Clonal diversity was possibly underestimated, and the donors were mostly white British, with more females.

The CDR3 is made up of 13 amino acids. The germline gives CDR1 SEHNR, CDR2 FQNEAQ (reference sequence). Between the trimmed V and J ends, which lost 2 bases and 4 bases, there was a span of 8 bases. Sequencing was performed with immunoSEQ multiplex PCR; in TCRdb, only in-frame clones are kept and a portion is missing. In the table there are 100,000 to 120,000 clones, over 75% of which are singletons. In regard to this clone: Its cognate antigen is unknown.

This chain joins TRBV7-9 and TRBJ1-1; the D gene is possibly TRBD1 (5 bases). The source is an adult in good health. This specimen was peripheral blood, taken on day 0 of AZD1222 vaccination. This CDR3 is CASSLQGGTEAFF. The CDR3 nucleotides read TGTGCCAGCAGCTTACAGGGTGGCACTGAAGCTTTCTTT.